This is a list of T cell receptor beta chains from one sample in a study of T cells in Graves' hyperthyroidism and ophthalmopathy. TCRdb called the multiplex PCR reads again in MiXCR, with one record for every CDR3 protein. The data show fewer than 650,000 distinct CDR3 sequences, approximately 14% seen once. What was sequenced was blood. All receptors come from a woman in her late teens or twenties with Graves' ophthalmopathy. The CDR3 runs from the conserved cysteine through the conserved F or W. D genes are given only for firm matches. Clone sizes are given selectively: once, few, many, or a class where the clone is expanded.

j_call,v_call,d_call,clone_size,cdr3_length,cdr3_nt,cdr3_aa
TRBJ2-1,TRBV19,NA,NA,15,TGTGCCAGCAGTAGGGCCAGCGGCTCCTACAATGAGCAGTTCTTC,CASSRASGSYNEQFF
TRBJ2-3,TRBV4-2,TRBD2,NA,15,TGTGCCAGCAGCCAGACAGGCGGGGGGTTGGATACGCAGTATTTT,CASSQTGGGLDTQYF
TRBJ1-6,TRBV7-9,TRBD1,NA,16,TGTGCCAGCAGCCCCGGGACAGCATTACTCGATTCACCCCTCCACTTT,CASSPGTALLDSPLHF
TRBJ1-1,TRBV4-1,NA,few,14,TGCGCCAGCAGCCAAGACGGGGGGAGGACTGAAGCTTTCTTT,CASSQDGGRTEAFF
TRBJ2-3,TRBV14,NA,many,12,TGTGCCAGCAGCCAAGATAGAGGGACGCAGTATTTT,CASSQDRGTQYF
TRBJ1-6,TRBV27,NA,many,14,TGTGCCAGCAGTTTATTAGGTGAGAGGCTGAGCCTCCACTTT,CASSLLGERLSLHF
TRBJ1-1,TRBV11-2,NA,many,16,TGTGCCAGCAGCTTAGGGCGTACCGACAGTAACACTGAAGCTTTCTTT,CASSLGRTDSNTEAFF
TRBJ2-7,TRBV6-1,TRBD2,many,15,TGTGCCAGCAGCCACGAGGCTAGCGGGTTCTACGAGCAGTACTTC,CASSHEASGFYEQYF
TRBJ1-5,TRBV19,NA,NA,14,TGTGCCAGTACCCAGACAGGAGGCAATCAGCCCCAGCATTTT,CASTQTGGNQPQHF
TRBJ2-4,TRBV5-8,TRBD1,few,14,TGTGCCAGCAGGAACCGGGACAGGGCCCCTTTGGAGTACTTC,CASRNRDRAPLEYF
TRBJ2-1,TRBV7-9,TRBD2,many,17,TGTGCCAGCAGCCCCCGTGTAGGACTAGCGGATTACAATGAGCAGTTCTTC,CASSPRVGLADYNEQFF
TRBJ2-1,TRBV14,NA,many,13,TGTGCCAGCAGCCAAAGACGGTACAATGAGCAGTTCTTC,CASSQRRYNEQFF
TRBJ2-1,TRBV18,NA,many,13,TGTGCCAGCTCACCGGAATTGTGGGGGGAGCAGTTCTTC,CASSPELWGEQFF
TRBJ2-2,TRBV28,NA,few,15,TGTGCCAGCAGTTTTTTCCTCGGGATCACCGGGGAGCTGTTTTTT,CASSFFLGITGELFF
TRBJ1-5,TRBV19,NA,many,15,TGTGCCAGTAGTATTGTCAGGGTTAGCAATCAGCCCCAGCATTTT,CASSIVRVSNQPQHF
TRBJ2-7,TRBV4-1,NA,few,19,TGCGCCAGCAGCCAAGATCCCCACCGCAGGCCTCCCCTCTCCTACGAGCAGTACTTC,CASSQDPHRRPPLSYEQYF
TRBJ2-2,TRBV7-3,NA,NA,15,TGTGCCAGCAGCAAGAGGGAGGAGAACACCGGGGAGCTGTTTTTT,CASSKREENTGELFF
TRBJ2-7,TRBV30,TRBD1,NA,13,TGTGCCTGGAGTCGAGGACAGGTTAGCGAGCAGTACTTC,CAWSRGQVSEQYF
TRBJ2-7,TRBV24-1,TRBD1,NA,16,TGTGCCACCAGTGATCCCAGACAGGGGAGGATCTCCGAGCAGTACTTC,CATSDPRQGRISEQYF
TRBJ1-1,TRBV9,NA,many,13,TGTGCCAGCAGCGTAGTGGGGCACACTGAAGCTTTCTTT,CASSVVGHTEAFF
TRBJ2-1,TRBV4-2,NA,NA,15,TGTGCCAGCAGCCAAGATAAACAGGGGAGGAATGAGCAGTTCTTC,CASSQDKQGRNEQFF
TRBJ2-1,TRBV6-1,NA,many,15,TGTGCCAGCAGTGAAGAGGTAATATCCTACAATGAGCAGTTCTTC,CASSEEVISYNEQFF
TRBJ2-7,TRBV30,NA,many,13,TGTGCCTGGGCGGGGACAGTGTCCTACGAGCAGTACTTC,CAWAGTVSYEQYF
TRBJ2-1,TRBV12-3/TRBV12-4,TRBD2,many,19,TGTGCCAGCAGTTTAGCTGGACTAGCGGGCGCGAGCTCCTACAATGAGCAGTTCTTC,CASSLAGLAGASSYNEQFF
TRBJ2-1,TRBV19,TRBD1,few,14,TGTGCCAGCAAGGACAGGGGAACCTACAATGAGCAGTTCTTC,CASKDRGTYNEQFF
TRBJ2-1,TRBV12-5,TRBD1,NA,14,TGTGCTAGTGGTTTGGGGACAGGGCTTAATGAGCAGTTCTTC,CASGLGTGLNEQFF
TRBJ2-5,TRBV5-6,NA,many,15,TGTGCCAGCAGCTTGGGACGAGGGCTGGGGGGGACCCAGTACTTC,CASSLGRGLGGTQYF
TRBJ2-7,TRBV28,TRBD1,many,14,TGTGCCAGCAGCGAGGGACAGAGTTTCTACGAGCAGTACTTC,CASSEGQSFYEQYF
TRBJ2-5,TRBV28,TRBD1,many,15,TGTGCCAGCAGTCCCACAGGGGGCTTAAGGGAGACCCAGTACTTC,CASSPTGGLRETQYF
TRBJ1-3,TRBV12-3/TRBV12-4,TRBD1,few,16,TGTGCCAGCAGTCTCCCGACAGGGAGGGGTGGAAACACCATATATTTT,CASSLPTGRGGNTIYF
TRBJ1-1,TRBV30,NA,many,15,TGTGCCTGGAGTGTATCCAACCCGGGGAACACTGAAGCTTTCTTT,CAWSVSNPGNTEAFF
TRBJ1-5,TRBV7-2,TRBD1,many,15,TGTGCCAGCAGCTTAGCGACAGGGCTCAATCAGCCCCAGCATTTT,CASSLATGLNQPQHF
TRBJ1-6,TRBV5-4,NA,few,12,TGTGCCAGCAGCTTGGATCGGACGGCCCTCCACTTT,CASSLDRTALHF
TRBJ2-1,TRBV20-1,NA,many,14,TGCAGTGCTAGGTCGGGCGGGGTGCACAATGAGCAGTTCTTC,CSARSGGVHNEQFF
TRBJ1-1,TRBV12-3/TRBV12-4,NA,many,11,TGTGCCAGCGGTTTTGGACAGGAAGCTTTCTTT,CASGFGQEAFF
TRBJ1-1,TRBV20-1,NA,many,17,TGCAGTGCTCCCTACCATACCGGACACTCCCTAAACACTGAAGCTTTCTTT,CSAPYHTGHSLNTEAFF
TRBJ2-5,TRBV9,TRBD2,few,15,TGTGCCAGCACCGAAAGTGGGGGGGTTCAAGAGACCCAGTACTTC,CASTESGGVQETQYF
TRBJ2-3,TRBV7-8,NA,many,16,TGTGCCAGCAGCCCCAACACGGGACCACGCACAGATACGCAGTATTTT,CASSPNTGPRTDTQYF
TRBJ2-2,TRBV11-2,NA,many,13,TGTGCCAGCAGACAAGATTACACCGGGGAGCTGTTTTTT,CASRQDYTGELFF
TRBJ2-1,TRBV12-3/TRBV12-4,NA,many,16,TGTGCCAGCAGTTTAGCGTGGACAAATACCTACAATGAGCAGTTCTTC,CASSLAWTNTYNEQFF